This T cell receptor (beta chain) was found in a study of shared clonotypes between healthy human individuals. A split of CD4+ cells into CD45RA+ naive and CD45RA-negative memory subsets was performed. Roughly 200 ng DNA, tens of thousands of T cell genomes, went into each sorted-subset replicate PCR. The data were produced by immunoSEQ multiplex PCR, yet TCRdb's version contains in-frame clones alone and is incomplete. The table records millions of clones, 85% to 95% of them present only once. The sequence derives from a man between 18 and 29 years old in good health. Sequencing used naive CD4+ T cells sorted from blood. The subset denotes: CD45RA+ positively selected.

This CDR3 is CASSAGDSESYEQYF. The DNA for the CDR3 is TGTGCCAGCTCGGCCGGGGACTCCGAATCCTACGAGCAGTACTTC. The chain is built from TRBV9 and TRBJ2-7, with D tentatively TRBD2 (6 bases). The CDR3 spans 15 residues. The germline CDR1 and CDR2 sequences are SGDLS and YYNGEE. The V end lost 7 bases, the J end lost 1 base, and 18 bases lay between the germline ends.